This T cell receptor (beta chain) was observed in a study of blood T cell repertoires in COVID-19. The CDR3 covers 15 residues. With 3 bases removed from V and 0 bases from J, the gap between germline ends came to 9 bases. Germline-derived CDR1 and CDR2 are MNHEY and SMNVEV (reference sequence). Assay used: immunoSEQ multiplex PCR; TCRdb lists only in-frame clones, some missing. The data show approximately 270,000 clones, more than 75% seen once. V is TRBV27 and J is TRBJ1-5; no clear D. Sequencing was carried out using PBMCs or T cells enriched from blood (not recorded which). This receptor was identified in a man between 35 and 55 years old who had recovered from COVID-19. CDR3 DNA sequence: TGTGCCAGCAGTTTGCGGGCCCGTAGCAATCAGCCCCAGCATTTT. It specifies CASSLRARSNQPQHF.